Here is one TCR beta chain with its context. Generated by immunoSEQ multiplex PCR, the TCRdb table keeps only in-frame clones and is missing some. The table lists about 700,000 clones, about 91% of them singletons, with approximately 22% in the top ten. The record originates from a study of shared clonotypes between healthy human individuals. Germline V lookup: CDR1 KGHSH, CDR2 LQKENI. The CDR3 loop spans 15 amino acids. V was trimmed by 3 bases and J by 4 bases, leaving 15 bases between them. CD45RO-negative, CCR7-selected cells formed the naive CD8 fraction, which excluded terminally differentiated effector memory CD45RA+ cells.

Specimen: naive CD8+ T cells sorted from blood. The receptor comes from a man aged 25 to 40 in good health. This rearrangement joins TRBV18 to TRBJ1-2; possible D gene TRBD1, 5 bases. CDR3 bases: TGTGCCAGCTCACCGGCGTCTGGGGGGACCTATGGCTACACCTTC. This gives the protein CASSPASGGTYGYTF.